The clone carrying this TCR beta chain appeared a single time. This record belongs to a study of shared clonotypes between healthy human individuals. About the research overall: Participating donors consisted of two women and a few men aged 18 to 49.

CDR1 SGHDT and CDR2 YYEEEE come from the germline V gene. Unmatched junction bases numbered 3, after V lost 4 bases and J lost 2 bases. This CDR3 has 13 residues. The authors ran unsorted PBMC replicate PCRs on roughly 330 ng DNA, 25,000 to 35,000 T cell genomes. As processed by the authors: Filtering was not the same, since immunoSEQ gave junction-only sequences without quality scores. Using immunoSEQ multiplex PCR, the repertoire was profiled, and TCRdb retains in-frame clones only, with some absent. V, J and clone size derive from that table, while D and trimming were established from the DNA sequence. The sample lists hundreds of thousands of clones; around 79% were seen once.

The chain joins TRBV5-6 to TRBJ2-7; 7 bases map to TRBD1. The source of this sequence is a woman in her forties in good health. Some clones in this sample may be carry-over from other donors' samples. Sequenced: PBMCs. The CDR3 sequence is CASSVGTAYEQYF. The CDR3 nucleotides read TGTGCCAGCAGCGTAGGGACAGCCTACGAGCAGTACTTC.